Listed below are T cell receptor beta chains from one sample, sequenced in a study of chemoradiotherapy in HPV16-positive cancers. Clones were read by immunoSEQ multiplex PCR, and TCRdb kept only the in-frame ones, dropping some. The sample contains approximately 9,500 clones, about three quarters of which appear only once. The sample in question was tumor tissue, obtained from a patient who underwent chemoradiotherapy. Receptors originate from a human donor with HPV-associated anogenital cancer. Both conserved end residues are part of each CDR3. The order of the fields is clone size, V gene, D gene, J gene, CDR3 protein, CDR3 DNA. D genes are given only for firm matches. Clone size is not always given. Where it is, it says once, few, many or a class for expanded clones.

size: NA; V: TRBV30; D: NA; J: TRBJ1-3; CDR3: CAWSPIPGGNTIYF; DNA: TGTGCCTGGAGCCCAATACCCGGGGGAAACACCATATATTTT
size: once; V: TRBV7-8; D: TRBD2; J: TRBJ2-7; CDR3: CASSFSVTSGGTYEQYF; DNA: TGTGCCAGCAGCTTTTCGGTTACTAGCGGGGGGACCTACGAGCAGTACTTC
size: NA; V: TRBV6-1; D: NA; J: TRBJ2-7; CDR3: CASSEAAGGYEQYF; DNA: TGTGCCAGCAGTGAAGCTGCAGGGGGGTACGAGCAGTACTTC
size: NA; V: TRBV6-1; D: NA; J: TRBJ1-1; CDR3: CASSETLGYREFF; DNA: TGTGCCAGCAGTGAAACTCTCGGATATAGGGAGTTCTTT
size: NA; V: TRBV30; D: NA; J: TRBJ1-1; CDR3: CAWRATANTEAFF; DNA: TGTGCCTGGAGAGCGACAGCCAACACTGAAGCTTTCTTT
size: NA; V: TRBV9; D: TRBD2; J: TRBJ2-3; CDR3: CASSVGLAGERDTQYF; DNA: TGTGCCAGCAGCGTCGGGCTAGCGGGGGAGAGGGATACGCAGTATTTT
size: NA; V: TRBV4-1; D: NA; J: TRBJ2-3; CDR3: CASSQNGQRHDTQYF; DNA: TGCGCCAGCAGCCAAAACGGACAGCGTCACGATACGCAGTATTTT
size: NA; V: TRBV6-1; D: TRBD1; J: TRBJ2-7; CDR3: CASSTGTDKPYEQYF; DNA: TGTGCCAGCAGTACCGGGACAGACAAACCCTACGAGCAGTACTTC
size: NA; V: TRBV5-1; D: NA; J: TRBJ2-5; CDR3: CASSLSGSSAETQYF; DNA: TGCGCCAGCAGCTTGTCAGGGTCCTCGGCAGAGACCCAGTACTTC
size: once; V: TRBV7-9; D: NA; J: TRBJ1-1; CDR3: CASSFREGTEAFF; DNA: TGTGCCAGCAGCTTCCGGGAAGGGACTGAAGCTTTCTTT
size: NA; V: TRBV4-2; D: NA; J: TRBJ2-1; CDR3: CASSQEEWRGLSYNEQFF; DNA: TGTGCCAGCAGCCAGGAAGAATGGCGGGGGCTCTCCTACAATGAGCAGTTCTTC